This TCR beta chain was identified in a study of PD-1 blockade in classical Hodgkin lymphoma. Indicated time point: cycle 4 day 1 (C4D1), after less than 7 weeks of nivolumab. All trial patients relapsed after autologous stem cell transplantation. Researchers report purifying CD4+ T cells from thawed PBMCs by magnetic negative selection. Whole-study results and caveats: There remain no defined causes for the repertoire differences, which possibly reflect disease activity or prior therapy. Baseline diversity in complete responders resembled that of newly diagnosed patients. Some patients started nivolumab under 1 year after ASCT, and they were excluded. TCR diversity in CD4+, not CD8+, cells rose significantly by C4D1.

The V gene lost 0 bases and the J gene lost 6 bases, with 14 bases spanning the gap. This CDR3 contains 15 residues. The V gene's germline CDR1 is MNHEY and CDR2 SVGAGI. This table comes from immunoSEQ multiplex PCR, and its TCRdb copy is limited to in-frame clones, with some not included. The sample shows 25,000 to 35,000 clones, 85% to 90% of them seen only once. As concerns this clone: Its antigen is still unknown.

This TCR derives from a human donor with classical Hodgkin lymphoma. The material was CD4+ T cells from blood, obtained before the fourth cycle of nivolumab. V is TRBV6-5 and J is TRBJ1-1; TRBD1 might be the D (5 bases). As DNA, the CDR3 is TGTGCCAGCAGTTACTCGTCGGGGCAGAAATCTGAAGCTTTCTTT. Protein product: CASSYSSGQKSEAFF.